This T cell receptor (beta chain) was recovered during a study of shared clonotypes between healthy human individuals. It was CD45RO-negative cells, positively selected for CCR7, that made up naive CD8 cells, with terminally differentiated effector memory CD45RA+ cells excluded. CDR1 is SEHNR, CDR2 FQNEAQ, per germline (reference sequence). Between the trimmed V and J ends, which lost 5 bases and 5 bases, there was a span of 10 bases. The CDR3 sequence is 12 residues long. Some clones are missing from TCRdb's copy, which holds only in-frame ones; the method was immunoSEQ multiplex PCR. The table records 550,000 to 750,000 clones, about 90% of them present only once.

Sequencing used naive CD8+ T cells sorted from blood. The receptor comes from a young man in good health. The chain carries TRBV7-9 and TRBJ2-7; D is uncertain. CDR3 nucleotide sequence: TGTGCCAGCAGCCCCCCAATAGACGAGCAGTACTTC. The encoded protein is CASSPPIDEQYF.